Detailed here is one TCR beta chain. The germline gives CDR1 SEHNR, CDR2 FQNEAQ (reference sequence). The CDR3 consists of 14 residues. These data come from a study of beta chain features in type 1 diabetes. Sequenced material consisted of expressed TCRB transcripts (all of the isolated RNA was reverse transcribed). Only in-frame clones appear in the TCRdb table, and some are missing; sequencing was by immunoSEQ multiplex PCR. The table lists under 550,000 clones, roughly 11% of them singletons, with less than 0.06% in the top ten. The sample consisted of naive CD4+ T cells from blood. V gene TRBV7-9 combines with J gene TRBJ2-5; TRBD1 aligns across 9 bases. The J call is doubtful: the DNA matches TRBJ2-7 better. The TCR was taken from a young woman in good health. CDR3 loop: CASSSTGQGYEQYF. The CDR3 DNA reads TGTGCCAGCAGCTCAACGGGACAGGGCTACGAGCAGTACTTC.